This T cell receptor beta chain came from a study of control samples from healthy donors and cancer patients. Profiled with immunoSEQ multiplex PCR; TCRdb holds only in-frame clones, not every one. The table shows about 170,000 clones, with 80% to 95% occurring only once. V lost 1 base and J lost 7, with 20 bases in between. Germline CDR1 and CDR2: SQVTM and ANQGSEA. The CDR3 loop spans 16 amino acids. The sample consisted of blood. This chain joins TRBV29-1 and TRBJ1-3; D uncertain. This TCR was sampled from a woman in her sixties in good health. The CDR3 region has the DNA TGCAGCGTTGAAGGGTCGGGTAGGGCCCGAAGGAACACCATATATTTT. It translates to CSVEGSGRARRNTIYF.